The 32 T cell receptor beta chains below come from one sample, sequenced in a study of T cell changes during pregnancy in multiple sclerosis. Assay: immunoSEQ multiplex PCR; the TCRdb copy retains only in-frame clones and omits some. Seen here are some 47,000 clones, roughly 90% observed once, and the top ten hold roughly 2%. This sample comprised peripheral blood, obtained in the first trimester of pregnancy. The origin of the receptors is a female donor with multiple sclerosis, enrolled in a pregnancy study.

CDR3 amino acids: CASSLDSETPEAFF. CDR3 nucleotide sequence: TGTGCCAGCAGCTTGGACAGTGAGACCCCTGAAGCTTTCTTT. This sequence joins TRBV11-1 and TRBJ1-1, with a tentative D call TRBD1 (6 bases). Germline V CDR1 and CDR2: SGHAT, FQDESV (reference sequence). The CDR3 has 14 residues. The V end was cut by 3 bases, the J end by 6 bases, with 14 bases between.

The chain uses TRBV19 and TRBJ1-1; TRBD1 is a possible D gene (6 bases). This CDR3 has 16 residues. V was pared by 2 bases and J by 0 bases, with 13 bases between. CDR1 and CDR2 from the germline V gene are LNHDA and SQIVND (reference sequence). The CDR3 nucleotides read TGTGCCAGTAGTATACTGACAGGAGCCCTGAACACTGAAGCTTTCTTT. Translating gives CASSILTGALNTEAFF. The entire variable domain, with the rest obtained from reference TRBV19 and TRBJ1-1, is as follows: DGGITQSPKYLFRKEGQNVTLSCEQNLNHDAMYWYRQDPGQGLRLIYYSQIVNDFQKGDIAEGYSVSREKKESFPLTVTSAQKNPTAFYLCASSILTGALNTEAFFGQGTRLTVV.

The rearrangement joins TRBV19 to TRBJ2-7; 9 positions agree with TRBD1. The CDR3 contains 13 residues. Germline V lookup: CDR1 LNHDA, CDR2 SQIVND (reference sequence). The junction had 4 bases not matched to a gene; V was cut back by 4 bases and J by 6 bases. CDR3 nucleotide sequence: TGTGCCAGTAGTAGACAGGGGGTCGCCGAGCAGTACTTC. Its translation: CASSRQGVAEQYF.

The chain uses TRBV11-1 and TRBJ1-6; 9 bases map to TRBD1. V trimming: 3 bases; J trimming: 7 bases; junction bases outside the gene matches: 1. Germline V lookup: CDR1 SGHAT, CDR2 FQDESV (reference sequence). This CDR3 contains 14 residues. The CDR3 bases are TGTGCCAGCAGCTTCACAGGGGGCAATTCACCCCTCCACTTT. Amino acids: CASSFTGGNSPLHF.

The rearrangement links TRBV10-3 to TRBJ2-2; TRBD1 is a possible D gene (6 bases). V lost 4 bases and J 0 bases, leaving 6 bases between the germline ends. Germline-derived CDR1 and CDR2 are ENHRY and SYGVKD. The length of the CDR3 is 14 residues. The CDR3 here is CAISGTANTGELFF. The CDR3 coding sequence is TGTGCCATCAGTGGGACAGCGAACACCGGGGAGCTGTTTTTT.

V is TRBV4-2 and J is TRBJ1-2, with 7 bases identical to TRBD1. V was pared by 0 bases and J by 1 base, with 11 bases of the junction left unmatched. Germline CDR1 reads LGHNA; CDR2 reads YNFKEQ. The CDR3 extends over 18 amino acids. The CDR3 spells CASSQEPGQLSDNYGYTF. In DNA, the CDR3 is TGTGCCAGCAGCCAAGAGCCGGGACAGCTCTCCGATAACTATGGCTACACCTTC.

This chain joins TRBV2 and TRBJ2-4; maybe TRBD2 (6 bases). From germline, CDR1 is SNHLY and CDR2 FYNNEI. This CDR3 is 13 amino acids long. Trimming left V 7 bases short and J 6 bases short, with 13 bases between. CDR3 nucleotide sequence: TGTGCCAGCACCTCGGAGGGCCTAAACATTCAGTACTTC. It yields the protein CASTSEGLNIQYF.

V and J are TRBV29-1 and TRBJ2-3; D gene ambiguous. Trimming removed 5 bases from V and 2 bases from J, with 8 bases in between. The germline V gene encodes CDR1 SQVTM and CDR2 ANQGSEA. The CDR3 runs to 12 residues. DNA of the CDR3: TGCAGCGTTCCGGGTGACACAGATACGCAGTATTTT. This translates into CSVPGDTDTQYF.

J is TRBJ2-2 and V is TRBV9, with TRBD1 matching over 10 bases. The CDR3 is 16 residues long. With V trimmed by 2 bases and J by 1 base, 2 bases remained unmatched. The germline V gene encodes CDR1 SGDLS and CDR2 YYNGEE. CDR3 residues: CASSVDRGLNTGELFF. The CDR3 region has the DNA TGTGCCAGCAGCGTTGACAGGGGGCTGAACACCGGGGAGCTGTTTTTT.

CDR3 DNA sequence: TGTGCCAGCAGACTCCCAGGGCATGCTGAAAAACTGTTTTTT. Protein sequence: CASRLPGHAEKLFF. The chain employs TRBV28 and TRBJ1-4; weak D call: TRBD1 (5 bases). Germline assignment: CDR1 MDHEN and CDR2 SYDVKM. The CDR3 spans 14 residues. Between the trimmed V and J ends, which lost 6 bases and 7 bases, there was a span of 15 bases.

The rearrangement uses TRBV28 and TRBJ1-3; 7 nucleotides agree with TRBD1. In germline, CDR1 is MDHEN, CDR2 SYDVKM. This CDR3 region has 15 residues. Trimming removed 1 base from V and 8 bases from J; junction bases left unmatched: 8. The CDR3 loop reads CASSLFQGVIDTIYF. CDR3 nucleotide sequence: TGTGCCAGCAGTTTATTTCAGGGGGTAATTGACACCATATATTTT.

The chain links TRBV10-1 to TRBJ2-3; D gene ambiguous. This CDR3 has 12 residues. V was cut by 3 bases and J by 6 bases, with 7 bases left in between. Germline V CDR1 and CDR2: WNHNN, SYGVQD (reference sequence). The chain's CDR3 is CASSDGWDTQYF. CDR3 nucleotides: TGCGCCAGCAGTGACGGGTGGGATACGCAGTATTTT.

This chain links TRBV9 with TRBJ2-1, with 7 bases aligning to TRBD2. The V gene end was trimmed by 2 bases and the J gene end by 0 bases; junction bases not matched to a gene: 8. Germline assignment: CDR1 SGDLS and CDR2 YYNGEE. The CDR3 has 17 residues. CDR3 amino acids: CASSVKRGVSSYNEQFF. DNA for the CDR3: TGTGCCAGCAGCGTTAAGCGGGGCGTCAGCTCCTACAATGAGCAGTTCTTC.

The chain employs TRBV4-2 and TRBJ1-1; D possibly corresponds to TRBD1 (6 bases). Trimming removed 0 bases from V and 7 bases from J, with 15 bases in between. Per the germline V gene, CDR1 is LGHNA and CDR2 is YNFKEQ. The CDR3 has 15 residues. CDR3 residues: CASSQEEGEPGEAFF. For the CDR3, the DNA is TGTGCCAGCAGCCAAGAAGAGGGGGAGCCCGGTGAAGCTTTCTTT.

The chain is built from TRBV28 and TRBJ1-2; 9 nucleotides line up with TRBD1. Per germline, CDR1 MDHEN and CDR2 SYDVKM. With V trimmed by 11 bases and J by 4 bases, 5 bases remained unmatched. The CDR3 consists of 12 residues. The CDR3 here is CAGGQGGYGYTF. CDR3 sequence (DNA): TGTGCCGGGGGACAGGGCGGCTATGGCTACACCTTC.

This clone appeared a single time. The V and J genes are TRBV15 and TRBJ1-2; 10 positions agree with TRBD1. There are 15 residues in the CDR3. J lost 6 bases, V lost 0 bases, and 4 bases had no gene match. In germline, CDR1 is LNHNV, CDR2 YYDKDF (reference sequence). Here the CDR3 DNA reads TGTGCCACCAGCAGAGACAGGACAGGGGGACATGGCTACACCTTC. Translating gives CATSRDRTGGHGYTF.

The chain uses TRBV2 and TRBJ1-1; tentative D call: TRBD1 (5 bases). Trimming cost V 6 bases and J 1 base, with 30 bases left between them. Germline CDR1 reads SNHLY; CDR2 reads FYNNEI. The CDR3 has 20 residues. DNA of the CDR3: TGTGCCAGCAGATATGAAGGGACTCCTAAGGAGGTACCGACGAACACTGAAGCTTTCTTT. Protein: CASRYEGTPKEVPTNTEAFF.

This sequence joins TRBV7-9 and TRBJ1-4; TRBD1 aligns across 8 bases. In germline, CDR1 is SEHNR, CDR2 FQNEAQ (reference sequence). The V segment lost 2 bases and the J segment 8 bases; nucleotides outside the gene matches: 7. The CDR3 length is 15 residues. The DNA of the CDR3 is TGTGCCAGCAGCTTACTTGGACAGGGAAACGAAAAACTGTTTTTT. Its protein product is CASSLLGQGNEKLFF.

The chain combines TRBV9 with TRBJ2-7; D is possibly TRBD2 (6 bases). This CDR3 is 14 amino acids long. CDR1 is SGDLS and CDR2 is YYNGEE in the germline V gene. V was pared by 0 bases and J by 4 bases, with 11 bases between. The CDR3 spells CASSVGRGGYEQYF. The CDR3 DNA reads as TGTGCCAGCAGCGTAGGGAGGGGCGGGTACGAGCAGTACTTC. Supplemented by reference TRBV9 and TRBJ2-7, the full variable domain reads DSGVTQTPKHLITATGQRVTLRCSPRSGDLSVYWYQQSLDQGLQFLIQYYNGEERAKGNILERFSAQQFPDLHSELNLSSLELGDSALYFCASSVGRGGYEQYFGPGTRLTVT.

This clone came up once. CDR3: CASSRLAGSDTQYF. CDR3 in DNA: TGTGCCAGCAGTCGACTAGCGGGTTCAGATACGCAGTATTTT. The chain has TRBV27 and TRBJ2-3; 10 nucleotides align to TRBD2. The V gene end was trimmed by 5 bases and the J gene end by 4 bases; junction bases not matched to a gene: 3. The CDR3 length is 14 residues. CDR1 and CDR2 (germline): MNHEY, SMNVEV (reference sequence).

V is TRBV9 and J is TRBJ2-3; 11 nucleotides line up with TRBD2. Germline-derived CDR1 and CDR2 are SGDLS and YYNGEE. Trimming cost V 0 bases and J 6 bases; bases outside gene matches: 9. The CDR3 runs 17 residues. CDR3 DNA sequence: TGTGCCAGCAGCGTAGCACCAGGACTAGCGGGTGTTGATACGCAGTATTTT. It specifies CASSVAPGLAGVDTQYF.

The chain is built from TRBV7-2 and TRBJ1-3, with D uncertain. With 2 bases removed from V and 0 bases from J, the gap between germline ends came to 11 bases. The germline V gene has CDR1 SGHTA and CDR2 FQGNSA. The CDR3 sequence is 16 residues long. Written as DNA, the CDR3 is TGTGCCAGCAGCTTACTTGCAGGCCGCTCTGGAAACACCATATATTTT. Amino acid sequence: CASSLLAGRSGNTIYF.

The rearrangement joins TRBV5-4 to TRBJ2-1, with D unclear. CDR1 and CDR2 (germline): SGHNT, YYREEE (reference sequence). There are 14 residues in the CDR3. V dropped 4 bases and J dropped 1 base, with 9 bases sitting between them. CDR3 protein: CASSPAASYNEQFF. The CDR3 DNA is TGTGCCAGCAGCCCCGCGGCATCCTACAATGAGCAGTTCTTC.

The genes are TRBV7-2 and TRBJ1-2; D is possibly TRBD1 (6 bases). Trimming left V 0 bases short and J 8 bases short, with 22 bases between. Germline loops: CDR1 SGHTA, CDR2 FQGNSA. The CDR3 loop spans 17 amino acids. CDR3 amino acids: CASSLASSVWAGEGYTF. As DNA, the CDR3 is TGTGCCAGCAGCTTAGCCTCTTCCGTCTGGGCAGGGGAAGGCTACACCTTC.

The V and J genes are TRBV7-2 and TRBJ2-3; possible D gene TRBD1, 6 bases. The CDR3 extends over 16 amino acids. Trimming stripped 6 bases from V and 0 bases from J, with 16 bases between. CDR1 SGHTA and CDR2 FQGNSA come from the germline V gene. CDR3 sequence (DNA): TGTGCCAGCAGTTTTCACCGGGACATCAGCACAGATACGCAGTATTTT. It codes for CASSFHRDISTDTQYF.

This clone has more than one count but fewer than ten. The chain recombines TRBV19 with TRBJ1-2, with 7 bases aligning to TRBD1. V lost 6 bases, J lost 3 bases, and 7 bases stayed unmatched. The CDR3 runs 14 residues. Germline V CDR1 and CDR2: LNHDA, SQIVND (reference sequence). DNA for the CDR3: TGTGCCAGTAGATTGACAGGGAGACACTATGGCTACACCTTC. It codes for CASRLTGRHYGYTF.

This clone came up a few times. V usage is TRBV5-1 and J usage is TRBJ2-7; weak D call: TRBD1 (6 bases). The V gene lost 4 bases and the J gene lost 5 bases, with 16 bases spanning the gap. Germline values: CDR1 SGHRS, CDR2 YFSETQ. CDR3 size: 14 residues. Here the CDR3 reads CASSLKTGNHEQYF. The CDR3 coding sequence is TGCGCCAGCAGCCTAAAAACAGGGAACCACGAGCAGTACTTC.

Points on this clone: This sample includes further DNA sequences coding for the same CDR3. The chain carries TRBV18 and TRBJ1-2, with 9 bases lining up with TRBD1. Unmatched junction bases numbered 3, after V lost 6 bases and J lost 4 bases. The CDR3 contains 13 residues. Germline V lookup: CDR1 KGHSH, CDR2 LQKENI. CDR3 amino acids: CASSPDRGYGYTF. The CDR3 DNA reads TGTGCCAGCTCCCCGGACAGGGGCTATGGCTACACCTTC. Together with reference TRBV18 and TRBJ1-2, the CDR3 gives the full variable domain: NAGVMQNPRHLVRRRGQEARLRCSPMKGHSHVYWYRQLPEEGLKFMVYLQKENIIDESGMPKERFSAEFPKEGPSILRIQQVVRGDSAAYFCASSPDRGYGYTFGSGTRLTVV.

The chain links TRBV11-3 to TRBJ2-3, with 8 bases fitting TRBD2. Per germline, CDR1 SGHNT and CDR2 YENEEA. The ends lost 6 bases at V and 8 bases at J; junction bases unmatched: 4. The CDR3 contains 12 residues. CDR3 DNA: TGTGCCAGCAGTAGCGGGGAGGGTACGCAGTATTTT. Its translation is CASSSGEGTQYF. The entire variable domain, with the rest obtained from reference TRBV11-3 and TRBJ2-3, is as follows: EAGVVQSPRYKIIEKKQPVAFWCNPISGHNTLYWYLQNLGQGPELLIRYENEEAVDDSQLPKDRFSAERLKGVDSTLKIQPAELGDSAVYLCASSSGEGTQYFGPGTRLTVL.

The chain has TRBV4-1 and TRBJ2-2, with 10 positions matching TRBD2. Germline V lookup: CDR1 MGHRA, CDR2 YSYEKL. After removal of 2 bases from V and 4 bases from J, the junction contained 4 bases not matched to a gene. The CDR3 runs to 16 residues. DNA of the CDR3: TGCGCCAGCAGCCAATGGTTAGCGGGGGGCACCGGGGAGCTGTTTTTT. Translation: CASSQWLAGGTGELFF.

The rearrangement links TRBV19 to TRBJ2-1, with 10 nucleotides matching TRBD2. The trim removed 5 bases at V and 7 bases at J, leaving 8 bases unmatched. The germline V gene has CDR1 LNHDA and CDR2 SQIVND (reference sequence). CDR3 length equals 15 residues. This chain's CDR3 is CASSGELAGSNEQFF. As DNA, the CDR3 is TGTGCCAGTAGTGGGGAACTAGCGGGGTCAAATGAGCAGTTCTTC.

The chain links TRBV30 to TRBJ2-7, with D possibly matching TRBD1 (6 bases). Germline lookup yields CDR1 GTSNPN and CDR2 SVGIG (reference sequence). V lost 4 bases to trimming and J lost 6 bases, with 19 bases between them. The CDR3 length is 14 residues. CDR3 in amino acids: CAWMVQGTSAEQYF. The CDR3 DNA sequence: TGTGCCTGGATGGTCCAGGGGACCTCCGCCGAGCAGTACTTC.